This TCR beta chain came from a study of OX40 agonist ivuxolimab in advanced cancers. Study-level information: The patients received agonistic anti-OX40 (CD134) antibody ivuxolimab. Study results and caveats: Expanded clones belonging to CD8+ T cells outnumbered, on average, those of CD4+. Near-lowest levels of clonal expansion characterized partial responders at 0.1-3.0 mg/kg. Dosing at 0.1 to 3.0 mg/kg was accompanied by clonal expansion of CD4+ and CD8+ blood T cells by week 6.

A remark on this clone: Its antigen remains unidentified.

The CDR3 is made up of 15 amino acids. Trimming removed 9 bases from V and 8 bases from J, with 23 bases in between. Germline-derived CDR1 and CDR2 are MNHEY and SMNVEV (reference sequence). Repertoires were generated with immunoSEQ multiplex PCR, while TCRdb's copy carries only in-frame clones and drops some. The sample lists some 60,000 clones; approximately 90% were seen once. The chain links TRBV27 to TRBJ2-1; D call uncertain. The starting material was CD4+ or CD8+ T cells sorted from blood, obtained in a trial of the OX40 agonist ivuxolimab. This clonotype originated in an adult with an advanced solid tumor such as melanoma, head and neck, liver or kidney cancer. CDR3: CASVYRPDTNYEQFF. CDR3 nucleotide sequence: TGTGCCAGTGTTTACCGCCCTGACACGAACTATGAGCAGTTCTTC.